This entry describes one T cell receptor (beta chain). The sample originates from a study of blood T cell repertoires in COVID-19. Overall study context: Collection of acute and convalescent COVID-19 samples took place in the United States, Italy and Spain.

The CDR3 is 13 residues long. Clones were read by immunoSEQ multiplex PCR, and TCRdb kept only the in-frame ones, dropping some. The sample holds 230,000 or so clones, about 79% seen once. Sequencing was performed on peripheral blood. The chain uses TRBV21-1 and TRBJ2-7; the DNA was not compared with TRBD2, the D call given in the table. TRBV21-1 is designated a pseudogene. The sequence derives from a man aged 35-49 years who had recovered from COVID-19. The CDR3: CASEEGLGYEQYF. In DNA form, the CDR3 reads TGTGCCAGCGAGGAGGGACTGGGATACGAGCAGTACTTC.